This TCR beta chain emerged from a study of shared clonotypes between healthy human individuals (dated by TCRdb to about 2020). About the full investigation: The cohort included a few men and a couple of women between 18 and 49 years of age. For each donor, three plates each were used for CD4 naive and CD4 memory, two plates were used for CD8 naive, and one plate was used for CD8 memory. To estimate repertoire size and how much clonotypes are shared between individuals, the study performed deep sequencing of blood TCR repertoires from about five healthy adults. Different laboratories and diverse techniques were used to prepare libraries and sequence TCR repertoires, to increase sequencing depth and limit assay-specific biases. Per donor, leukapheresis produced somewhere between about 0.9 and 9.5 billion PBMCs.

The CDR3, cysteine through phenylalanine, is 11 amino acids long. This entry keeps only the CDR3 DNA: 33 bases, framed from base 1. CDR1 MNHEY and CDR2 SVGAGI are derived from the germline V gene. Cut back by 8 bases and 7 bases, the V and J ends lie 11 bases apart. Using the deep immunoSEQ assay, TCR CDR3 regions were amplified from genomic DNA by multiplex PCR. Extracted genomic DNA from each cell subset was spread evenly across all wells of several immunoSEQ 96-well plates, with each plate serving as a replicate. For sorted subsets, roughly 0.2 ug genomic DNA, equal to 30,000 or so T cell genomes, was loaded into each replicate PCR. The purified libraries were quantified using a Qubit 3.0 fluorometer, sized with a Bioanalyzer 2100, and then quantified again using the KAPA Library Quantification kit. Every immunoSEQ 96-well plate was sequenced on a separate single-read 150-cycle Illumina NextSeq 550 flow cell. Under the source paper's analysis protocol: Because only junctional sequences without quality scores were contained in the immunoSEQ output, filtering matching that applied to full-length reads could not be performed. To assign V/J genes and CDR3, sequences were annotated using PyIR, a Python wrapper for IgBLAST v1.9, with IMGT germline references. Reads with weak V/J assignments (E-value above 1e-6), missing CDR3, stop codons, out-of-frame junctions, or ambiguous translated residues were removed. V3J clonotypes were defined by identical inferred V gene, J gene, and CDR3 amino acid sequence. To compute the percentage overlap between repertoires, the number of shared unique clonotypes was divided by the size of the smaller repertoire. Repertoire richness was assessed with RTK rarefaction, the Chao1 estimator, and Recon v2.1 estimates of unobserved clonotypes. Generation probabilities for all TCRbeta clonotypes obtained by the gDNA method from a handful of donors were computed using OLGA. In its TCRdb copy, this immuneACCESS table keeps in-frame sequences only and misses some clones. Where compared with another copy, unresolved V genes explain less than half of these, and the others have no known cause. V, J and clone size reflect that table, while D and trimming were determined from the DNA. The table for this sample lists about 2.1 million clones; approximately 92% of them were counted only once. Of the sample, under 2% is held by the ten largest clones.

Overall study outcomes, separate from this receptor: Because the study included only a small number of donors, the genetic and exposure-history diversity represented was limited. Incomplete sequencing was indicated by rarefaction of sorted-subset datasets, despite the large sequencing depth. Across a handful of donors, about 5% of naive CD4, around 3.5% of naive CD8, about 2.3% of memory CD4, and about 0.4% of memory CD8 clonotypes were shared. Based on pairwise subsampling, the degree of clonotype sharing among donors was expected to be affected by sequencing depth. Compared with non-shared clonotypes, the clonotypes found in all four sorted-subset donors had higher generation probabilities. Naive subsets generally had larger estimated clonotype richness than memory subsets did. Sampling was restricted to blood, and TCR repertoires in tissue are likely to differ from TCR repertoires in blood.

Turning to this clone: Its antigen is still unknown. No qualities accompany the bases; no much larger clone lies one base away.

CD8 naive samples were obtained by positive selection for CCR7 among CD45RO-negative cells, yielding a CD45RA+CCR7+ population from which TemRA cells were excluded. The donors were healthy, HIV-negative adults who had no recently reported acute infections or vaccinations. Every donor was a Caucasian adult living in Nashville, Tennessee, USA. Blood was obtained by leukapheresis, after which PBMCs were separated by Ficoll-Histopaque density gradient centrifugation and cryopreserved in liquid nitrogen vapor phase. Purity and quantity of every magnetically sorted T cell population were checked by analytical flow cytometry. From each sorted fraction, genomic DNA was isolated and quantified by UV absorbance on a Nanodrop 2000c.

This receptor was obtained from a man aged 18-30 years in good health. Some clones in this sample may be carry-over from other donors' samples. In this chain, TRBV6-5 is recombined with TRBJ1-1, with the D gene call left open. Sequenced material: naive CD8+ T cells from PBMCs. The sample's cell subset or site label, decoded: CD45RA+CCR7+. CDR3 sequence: CASWTANEAFF. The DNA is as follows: TGTGCCAGCTGGACCGCGAATGAAGCTTTCTTT.